The 32 T cell receptor beta chains reported below all come from one sample, sequenced in a study of T cells in Graves' hyperthyroidism and ophthalmopathy. The TCR beta CDR3 regions underwent amplification using RNA transcripts as the source. HTBI primers drove first-round RT-PCR of the TCR CDR3. TCRdb recomputed calls from the multiplex PCR reads with MiXCR, one row per CDR3 protein. The sample includes a few hundred thousand distinct CDR3 sequences, over 35% of them seen just once. The sample was peripheral blood or thyroid tissue (not recorded which). The source of these receptors is an adult woman with Graves' disease, either hyperthyroidism or ophthalmopathy (not recorded which).

This clonotype showed up many times. The V and J genes are TRBV7-9 and TRBJ1-1; tentatively, D is TRBD1 (5 bases). Germline V gives CDR1 SEHNR, CDR2 FQNEAQ (reference sequence). With 5 bases removed from V and 2 bases from J, the gap between germline ends came to 15 bases. The CDR3 has 15 amino acids. CDR3 in DNA: TGTGCCAGCAGCCAGAGAGCAGGGACCAACACTGAAGCTTTCTTT. Translating gives CASSQRAGTNTEAFF.

This clonotype showed up many times. The chain is built from TRBV6-5 and TRBJ1-3; 8 bases match TRBD1. The germline CDR1 and CDR2 sequences are MNHEY and SVGAGI. This CDR3 spans 17 amino acids. Trimming removed 0 bases from V and 0 bases from J; junction bases left unmatched: 4. The CDR3, as DNA: TGTGCCAGCAGTTACTCATGGACAGGGTTCTCTGGAAACACCATATATTTT. The encoded protein is CASSYSWTGFSGNTIYF.

The chain carries TRBV19 and TRBJ1-1, with 7 bases aligning to TRBD1. Germline values: CDR1 LNHDA, CDR2 SQIVND (reference sequence). The junction had 9 bases not matched to a gene; V was cut back by 9 bases and J by 8 bases. The CDR3 spans 12 residues. Here the CDR3 reads CASTADRNEAFF. The CDR3, as DNA: TGTGCCAGCACCGCGGACAGGAACGAAGCTTTCTTT.

The table lists this clonotype with many counts. The CDR3 nucleotides are TGCAGTGCTAGGGTCAAGAGAACCACGGTGGGCGGCTACACCTTC. Its translation: CSARVKRTTVGGYTF. The V and J genes are TRBV20-1 and TRBJ1-2; D is ambiguous. Deletions cut 3 bases from V and 8 bases from J, with 22 bases between. Germline values: CDR1 DFQATT, CDR2 SNEGSKA (reference sequence). The CDR3 consists of 15 residues.

At least ten counts were recorded for this clonotype. J is TRBJ1-6 and V is TRBV19, with D possibly being TRBD1 (5 bases). The V end was cut by 5 bases, the J end by 10 bases, with 15 bases between. Germline V gene sequence: CDR1 LNHDA, CDR2 SQIVND (reference sequence). This CDR3 comprises 14 residues. CDR3 loop: CASSVLGVQSPLHF. Here the CDR3 DNA reads TGTGCCAGTAGTGTGTTAGGGGTCCAATCACCCCTCCACTTT.

Ten or more counts support this clonotype. In nucleotides, the CDR3 is TGTGCCAGCAGCCATAAACAGGGGACCGATGAGACCCAGTACTTC. This encodes CASSHKQGTDETQYF. The genes are TRBV4-2 and TRBJ2-5; TRBD1 agrees at 7 bases. V gave up 3 bases and J gave up 5 bases; unmatched junction bases: 9. Germline CDR1 LGHNA, CDR2 YNFKEQ. This CDR3 is 15 amino acids long.

The chain employs TRBV2 and TRBJ2-2; 9 bases fit TRBD1. Germline CDR1 is SNHLY and CDR2 is FYNNEI. V lost 6 bases, J lost 6 bases, and 11 bases stayed unmatched. CDR3 length equals 16 residues. CDR3 bases: TGTGCCAGCAGCCCGTGGGGGGACAGGGCTTCCGGGGAGCTGTTTTTT. It encodes CASSPWGDRASGELFF.

This clonotype was counted once. One end of the junction is discordant with germline, which a read error may explain. The CDR3 DNA is TGCAGCCACTCCGTCGGGCGCACAGGTACGCAGTATTTT. It encodes CSHSVGRTGTQYF. The V call is TRBV29-1, the J call TRBJ2-3, with D perhaps matching TRBD1 (5 bases). The germline V gene has CDR1 SQVTM and CDR2 ANQGSEA. The CDR3 is 13 amino acids.

The table lists this clonotype with many counts. This sequence joins TRBV7-2 and TRBJ1-1; possible D gene TRBD1, 5 bases. CDR3 length: 15 residues. The ends were cut back, 1 base at V and 10 bases at J, with 19 bases in the middle. Germline values: CDR1 SGHTA, CDR2 FQGNSA. CDR3 sequence (DNA): TGTGCCAGCAGCTTAGGGGCAGGGATGCCCGACGGAGCTTTCTTT. Translating gives CASSLGAGMPDGAFF.

This chain connects TRBV29-1 to TRBJ1-3, with D perhaps matching TRBD1 (5 bases). The CDR3 has 11 amino acids. The germline CDR1 and CDR2 sequences are SQVTM and ANQGSEA. Trimming left V 8 bases short and J 7 bases short, with 12 bases between. The chain's CDR3 is CSLDSGNTIYF. CDR3 bases: TGCAGCTTAGATTCAGGGAACACCATATATTTT.

The chain couples TRBV11-2 to TRBJ1-1; D perhaps matches TRBD1 (5 bases). V was cut by 3 bases and J by 2 bases, with 19 bases left in between. Germline CDR1 is SGHAT and CDR2 is FQNNGV. The CDR3 is 17 residues long. The CDR3 DNA follows: TGTGCCAGCAGCTTTTCCGGGACTCCGAGAATAAACACTGAAGCTTTCTTT. Its translation is CASSFSGTPRINTEAFF. The complete variable domain, with remaining parts taken from reference TRBV11-2 and TRBJ1-1, reads EAGVAQSPRYKIIEKRQSVAFWCNPISGHATLYWYQQILGQGPKLLIQFQNNGVVDDSQLPKDRFSAERLKGVDSTLKIQPAKLEDSAVYLCASSFSGTPRINTEAFFGQGTRLTVV.

This clonotype was picked up many times. This rearrangement joins TRBV7-6 to TRBJ1-1; no definite D call. CDR1 and CDR2 from the germline V gene are SGHVS and FNYEAQ. This CDR3 is 13 amino acids long. Deletions cut 3 bases from V and 4 bases from J, with 9 bases between. The CDR3 reads CASSFGEGTEAFF. DNA of the CDR3: TGTGCCAGCAGCTTTGGGGAGGGCACTGAAGCTTTCTTT.

This clonotype was seen many times. The chain recombines TRBV10-3 with TRBJ1-5; the D gene is possibly TRBD1 (5 bases). The V gene's germline CDR1 is ENHRY and CDR2 SYGVKD. The CDR3 loop spans 14 amino acids. Trimming removed 8 bases at V and 1 base at J, with 12 bases between. The CDR3 coding sequence is TGTGCCATCCGCGGGGCAGCGAGCAATCAGCCCCAGCATTTT. This translates into CAIRGAASNQPQHF.

This clonotype came up many times. This chain's CDR3 is CASSLEGSGGGEQYF. The CDR3 DNA sequence: TGTGCCAGCAGCTTAGAGGGTTCGGGGGGCGGCGAGCAGTACTTC. The rearrangement links TRBV7-8 to TRBJ2-7; possibly TRBD2 for D (7 bases). The V and J ends lost 1 base and 6 bases respectively, with 16 bases between them. The CDR3 is made up of 15 amino acids. Looked up from germline, CDR1 is SGHVS and CDR2 is FQNEAQ.

The V gene is TRBV2, the J gene TRBJ2-7; 7 bases line up with TRBD2. The CDR3 sequence is 15 residues long. CDR1 and CDR2 (germline): SNHLY, FYNNEI. The V gene end was trimmed by 7 bases and the J gene end by 0 bases; junction bases not matched to a gene: 9. CDR3: CASNDGASGSYEQYF. In DNA form, the CDR3 reads TGTGCCAGCAACGATGGGGCTAGCGGCTCCTACGAGCAGTACTTC. Full variable domain (rest looked up from reference TRBV2 and TRBJ2-7): EPEVTQTPSHQVTQMGQEVILRCVPISNHLYFYWYRQILGQKVEFLVSFYNNEISEKSEIFDDQFSVERPDGSNFTLKIRSTKLEDSAMYFCASNDGASGSYEQYFGPGTRLTVT.

The chain combines TRBV10-3 with TRBJ2-6; D uncertain. Looked up from germline, CDR1 is ENHRY and CDR2 is SYGVKD. This CDR3 has 8 residues. Trimming removed 10 bases from V and 11 bases from J, with 3 bases in between. This CDR3 is CATDVLTF. The CDR3 DNA is TGTGCCACCGACGTCCTGACTTTC.

This clonotype occurred a few times. The chain employs TRBV7-9 and TRBJ2-3; TRBD1 might be the D (6 bases). Germline V CDR1 and CDR2: SEHNR, FQNEAQ (reference sequence). With 4 bases removed from V and 6 bases from J, the gap between germline ends came to 11 bases. This CDR3 comprises 13 residues. In DNA, the CDR3 is TGTGCCAGCAGCTCGTATCAGGGGGATACGCAGTATTTT. The encoded protein is CASSSYQGDTQYF.

This clonotype was picked up many times. J is TRBJ2-6 and V is TRBV30; D gene uncertain. The CDR3 contains 12 residues. Germline assignment: CDR1 GTSNPN and CDR2 SVGIG (reference sequence). Trimming took 4 bases from V and 0 from J, leaving 1 base between them. The CDR3 region has the DNA TGTGCCTGGAACTCTGGGGCCAACGTCCTGACTTTC. This translates into CAWNSGANVLTF.

This clonotype has ten or more counts. The chain is built from TRBV20-1 and TRBJ1-1, with 7 bases identical to TRBD1. The CDR3 is made up of 15 amino acids. The V gene end was trimmed by 5 bases and the J gene end by 0 bases; junction bases not matched to a gene: 9. Germline assignment: CDR1 DFQATT and CDR2 SNEGSKA (reference sequence). The CDR3 DNA reads TGCAGTGCTCCGTCGACAGGGTCCCTGAACACTGAAGCTTTCTTT. This codes for CSAPSTGSLNTEAFF.

The rearrangement links TRBV15 to TRBJ2-5, with a tentative D call TRBD2 (5 bases). Germline CDR1 is LNHNV and CDR2 is YYDKDF (reference sequence). The CDR3 runs to 15 residues. Trimming removed 2 bases from V and 1 base from J, with 11 bases in between. The CDR3 DNA reads as TGTGCCACCAGCAGACAAGTAAGCGGCCAAGAGACCCAGTACTTC. Amino acids: CATSRQVSGQETQYF.

This clonotype occurred many times. The V gene is TRBV7-9, the J gene TRBJ1-1; no firm D call. The germline V and J ends were trimmed by 4 bases and 8 bases, with 8 bases remaining between them. The CDR3 runs to 11 residues. Germline V gives CDR1 SEHNR, CDR2 FQNEAQ (reference sequence). The CDR3 coding sequence is TGTGCCAGCAGCTCTGACGGAGAAGCTTTCTTT. It is translated as CASSSDGEAFF.

The chain is built from TRBV7-3 and TRBJ2-7, with 11 positions matching TRBD1. The CDR3 runs to 17 residues. Trimming removed 2 bases from V and 2 bases from J; junction bases left unmatched: 8. CDR1 is SGHTA, CDR2 FQGTGA, per germline. The CDR3 reads CASSLWVMGQGAYEQYF. The CDR3 region has the DNA TGTGCCAGCAGCTTATGGGTGATGGGACAGGGGGCCTACGAGCAGTACTTC.

The chain uses TRBV20-1 and TRBJ2-5; D perhaps matches TRBD2 (6 bases). V dropped 3 bases and J dropped 5 bases, with 7 bases sitting between them. The CDR3 contains 11 residues. Per germline, CDR1 DFQATT and CDR2 SNEGSKA (reference sequence). The CDR3 DNA sequence: TGCAGTGCTAGGGGACTGGAGACCCAGTACTTC. Translated, it gives CSARGLETQYF.

V and J are TRBV19 and TRBJ1-5; TRBD1 matches at 10 bases. After removal of 4 bases from V and 2 bases from J, the junction contained 8 bases not matched to a gene. This CDR3 comprises 17 residues. The germline CDR1 and CDR2 sequences are LNHDA and SQIVND (reference sequence). The CDR3 DNA sequence: TGTGCCAGTAGTACCCCTGACAGGGGGCTCGGCAATCAGCCCCAGCATTTT. This encodes CASSTPDRGLGNQPQHF.

This clonotype came up many times. The V gene is TRBV15, the J gene TRBJ2-1, with 8 bases fitting TRBD2. Trimming took 3 bases from V and 4 from J; bases not matched to a gene: 8. This CDR3 region has 16 residues. The germline V gene has CDR1 LNHNV and CDR2 YYDKDF (reference sequence). The CDR3 DNA sequence: TGTGCCACCAGCAGCGGGCCAGCGGGAGATTACAATGAGCAGTTCTTC. It encodes CATSSGPAGDYNEQFF.

This clonotype was detected ten times or more. This chain links TRBV20-1 with TRBJ1-4; D is perhaps TRBD1 (6 bases). CDR3 size: 15 residues. Germline lookup yields CDR1 DFQATT and CDR2 SNEGSKA (reference sequence). The ends were cut back, 3 bases at V and 9 bases at J, with 20 bases in the middle. The CDR3 spells CSASGGGRVGKKLFF. The CDR3 coding sequence is TGCAGTGCTAGCGGCGGGGGCAGGGTGGGGAAAAAACTGTTTTTT.

This clonotype was found a few times. The chain joins TRBV29-1 to TRBJ1-1; D is uncertain. Germline CDR1 is SQVTM and CDR2 is ANQGSEA. The CDR3 is 11 amino acids. V lost 7 bases and J 4 bases, leaving 10 bases between the germline ends. The CDR3 reads CSARVGTEAFF. The CDR3 bases are TGCAGCGCCCGGGTTGGCACTGAAGCTTTCTTT.

A word on this clonotype: One end of the junction fails to match germline, which may point to a read error. The V and J genes are TRBV14 and TRBJ2-6; D might be TRBD1 (6 bases). The germline gives CDR1 SGHDN, CDR2 FVKESK. The CDR3 has 12 residues. The chain's CDR3 is CASSTQEGGKAF. CDR3 coding DNA: TGTGCCAGCAGCACTCAAGAAGGGGGAAAAGCTTTC.

In this sample, this clonotype turned up a few times. V gene TRBV11-2 combines with J gene TRBJ2-5, with 8 bases fitting TRBD1. The germline V gene encodes CDR1 SGHAT and CDR2 FQNNGV. The CDR3 has 15 residues. With 1 base clipped from V and 10 bases from J, the junction kept 11 bases outside the gene matches. The CDR3 region has the DNA TGTGCCAGCAGCTTAGGGGACAGGACCCCTGGGAGCCAGTACTTC. It translates to CASSLGDRTPGSQYF. The full variable domain, completed using reference TRBV11-2 and TRBJ2-5, is EAGVAQSPRYKIIEKRQSVAFWCNPISGHATLYWYQQILGQGPKLLIQFQNNGVVDDSQLPKDRFSAERLKGVDSTLKIQPAKLEDSAVYLCASSLGDRTPGSQYFGPGTRLLVL.

The V gene is TRBV20-1, the J gene TRBJ1-5; D remains unclear. Germline V gives CDR1 DFQATT, CDR2 SNEGSKA (reference sequence). This CDR3 is 15 amino acids long. Trimming cost V 1 base and J 6 bases, with 16 bases left between them. In nucleotides, the CDR3 is TGCAGTGCTAGAGTAACGGCAGATTTAGGTCAGCCCCAGCATTTT. Translating gives CSARVTADLGQPQHF.

In this sample, this clonotype turned up many times. The CDR3 reads CSVEDPGQENTEAFF. The CDR3 region has the DNA TGCAGCGTTGAAGATCCAGGACAGGAGAACACTGAAGCTTTCTTT. The chain carries TRBV29-1 and TRBJ1-1; 7 bases match TRBD1. Germline loops: CDR1 SQVTM, CDR2 ANQGSEA. The CDR3 length is 15 residues. V lost 0 bases, J lost 1 base, and 5 bases stayed unmatched.

This clonotype has a count of ten or more. The V gene is TRBV11-2, the J gene TRBJ2-5; D ambiguous. The V gene's germline CDR1 is SGHAT and CDR2 FQNNGV. This CDR3 comprises 13 residues. V shed 3 bases and J shed 5 bases, with 10 bases lying between them. Here the CDR3 DNA reads TGTGCCAGCAGCTTTAACCGCCTGGAGACCCAGTACTTC. Protein: CASSFNRLETQYF.